This T cell receptor (beta chain) was documented in a study of cytotoxic CD8 clonotypes in ibrutinib-treated CLL. The data were produced by immunoSEQ multiplex PCR, yet TCRdb's version contains in-frame clones alone and is incomplete. The repertoire holds about 180,000 clones, with 70% to 85% as singletons. General observations from the study: Public clonotypes, an uncommon group, contracted or remained stable on treatment. Higher clonality was seen at ibrutinib response and a return toward baseline at progression.

This clone was found a few times. Its antigen remains unidentified. This CDR3 is built from 16 residues. Trimming left V 5 bases short and J 3 bases short, with 20 bases between. The germline gives CDR1 MNHNY, CDR2 SVGAGI (reference sequence). This rearrangement joins TRBV6-6 to TRBJ2-7, with D unresolved. This receptor was taken from a human donor with chronic lymphocytic leukemia. This sample comprised PBMCs, obtained after 24 months of ibrutinib treatment. The chain's CDR3 is CASSPIDGLRNYEQYF. CDR3 in DNA: TGTGCCAGCAGTCCCATAGATGGCCTTCGTAACTACGAGCAGTACTTC.